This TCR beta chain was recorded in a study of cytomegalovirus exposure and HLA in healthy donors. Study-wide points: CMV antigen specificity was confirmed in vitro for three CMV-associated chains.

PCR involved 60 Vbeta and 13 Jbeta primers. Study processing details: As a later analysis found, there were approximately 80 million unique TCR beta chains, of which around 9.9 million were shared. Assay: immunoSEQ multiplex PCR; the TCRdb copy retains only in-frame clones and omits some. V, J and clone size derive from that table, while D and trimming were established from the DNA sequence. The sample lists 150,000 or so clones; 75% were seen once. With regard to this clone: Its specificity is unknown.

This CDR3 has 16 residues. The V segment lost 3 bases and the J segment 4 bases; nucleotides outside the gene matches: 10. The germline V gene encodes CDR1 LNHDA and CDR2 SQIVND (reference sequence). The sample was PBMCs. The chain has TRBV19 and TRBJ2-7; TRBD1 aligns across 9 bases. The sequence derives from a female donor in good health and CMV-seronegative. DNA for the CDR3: TGTGCCAGTAGTATCAAGGACAGGGGAGGGTCTTACGAGCAGTACTTC. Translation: CASSIKDRGGSYEQYF.